A few counts support the clone carrying this T cell receptor beta chain. Stated treatment: 19 received Ad26.COV2.S at low or high dose, single or two shots; roughly 5 received placebo; per-sample allocation not given. Sampling happened 63 days after the first vaccine or placebo injection. This record comes from a study of Ad26.COV2.S vaccination and SARS-CoV-2 variants. Sequencing used immunoSEQ multiplex PCR; TCRdb keeps in-frame clones, though not all of them. The sample yields 200,000 to 250,000 clones, approximately 90% seen once. Germline V gene sequence: CDR1 MGHDK, CDR2 SYGVNS. The CDR3 sequence is 13 residues long. V lost 4 bases and J lost 5, with 12 bases in between.

The chain joins TRBV25-1 to TRBJ2-7, with D tentatively TRBD1 (5 bases). Sequencing was performed on peripheral blood, taken in a trial of Ad26.COV2.S vaccine versus placebo. The receptor comes from a person between 18 and 59 years old who received the Ad26.COV2.S COVID-19 vaccine or a placebo. In DNA form, the CDR3 reads TGTGCCAGCAGTGCGGGCAGGGTAAACGAGCAGTACTTC. It specifies CASSAGRVNEQYF.